This TCR beta chain is from a study of blood T cell repertoires in COVID-19. In the study overall: PBMCs, B-cell-depleted T cells, or T cells were the source of the cDNA or gDNA that made up the material.

This CDR3 has 15 amino acids. The V gene lost 2 bases and the J gene lost 3 bases, with 11 bases spanning the gap. CDR1 and CDR2 from the germline V gene are SGHTA and FQGNSA. Study processing details: Researchers report that nucleated cell counts were estimated from reference gene primer amplification. Profiling relied on immunoSEQ multiplex PCR, and the TCRdb table lists in-frame clones only, not all of them. That table supplies the V and J calls and clone size; D and trimming were determined from the DNA. This table has about 190,000 clones, roughly nine tenths appearing once. The V gene is TRBV7-2, the J gene TRBJ1-5; the D gene is possibly TRBD1 (6 bases). Sample: peripheral blood. The TCR originated in a man aged 25 to 40 with acute or convalescent COVID-19. The CDR3 spells CASSLQQGNNQPQHF. The CDR3 DNA sequence: TGTGCCAGCAGCTTACAACAGGGTAACAATCAGCCCCAGCATTTT.